This T cell receptor beta chain was sequenced during a study of shared clonotypes between healthy human individuals. Sequenced by immunoSEQ multiplex PCR; TCRdb stores in-frame clones only, minus some. In the table there are under 550,000 clones, 95% to 97% of which are singletons. CD4+ cells were split into CD45RA+ naive and CD45RA-negative memory subsets. From germline, CDR1 is KGHSH and CDR2 LQKENI. There are 15 residues in the CDR3. V was clipped by 3 bases and J by 4 bases; unmatched bases: 5. The gene calls are TRBV18 and TRBJ1-2, with 10 bases identical to TRBD1. The material sequenced was naive CD4+ T cells sorted from blood. The subset: CD45RA+ positively selected. The TCR was taken from a woman younger than 45 in good health. The CDR3 DNA reads TGTGCCAGCTCACCGAGACAGGGGGCCGGCTATGGCTACACCTTC. It is translated as CASSPRQGAGYGYTF.